Listed here are 12 T cell receptor beta chains from one sample, sequenced in a study of CD8 T cells in Susac syndrome. Random hexamers were used to reverse transcribe 0.5 to 1 ug of RNA. TCRdb passed the immunoSEQ multiplex PCR reads through MiXCR, listing each CDR3 protein once. In the table there are about 250,000 distinct CDR3 sequences, around 95% of which are singletons. The sample consisted of CD4+ T cells from PBMCs. The source of these receptors is a human donor with multiple sclerosis.

The chain has TRBV4-2 and TRBJ2-3, with 11 positions matching TRBD2. CDR3 length: 21 residues. The V gene's germline CDR1 is LGHNA and CDR2 YNFKEQ. Trimming cost V 0 bases and J 6 bases; bases outside gene matches: 20. CDR3 in amino acids: CASSQEMASGGLLQSGDTQYF. The CDR3 region has the DNA TGTGCCAGCAGCCAAGAAATGGCTAGCGGGGGGCTACTCCAAAGCGGGGATACGCAGTATTTT.

In the case of this clonotype: A read error may produce the germline difference seen at one junction end. The chain joins TRBV5-1 to TRBJ1-2; D gene ambiguous. Germline V gives CDR1 SGHRS, CDR2 YFSETQ. The CDR3 has 12 amino acids. DNA of the CDR3: TGCGCCAGCAGCTTGCCCGATAGCGGCTACGCCTTC. Translating it yields CASSLPDSGYAF.

This CDR3 is CASSWTSGREGTQYF. CDR3 sequence (DNA): TGTGCCAGCAGTTGGACTAGCGGGAGAGAGGGTACGCAGTATTTT. The rearrangement links TRBV27 to TRBJ2-3; 13 bases fit TRBD2. Germline V gene lookup returns CDR1 MNHEY and CDR2 SMNVEV (reference sequence). CDR3 length: 15 amino acids. Unmatched junction bases numbered 6, after V lost 4 bases and J lost 8 bases.

V and J are TRBV12-3 or TRBV12-4 and TRBJ1-5; perhaps TRBD1 as D (6 bases). V lost 3 bases and J lost 1, with 10 bases in between. The CDR3 totals 15 residues. In DNA form, the CDR3 reads TGTGCCAGCAGTTTGAGGGGGGGGAGCAATCAGCCCCAGCATTTT. It translates to CASSLRGGSNQPQHF.

The chain employs TRBV6-6 and TRBJ2-4; D may correspond to TRBD1 or TRBD2 (5 bases each). Trimming left V 8 bases short and J 8 bases short, with 16 bases between. Per the germline V gene, CDR1 is MNHNY and CDR2 is SVGAGI (reference sequence). The CDR3 is made up of 13 amino acids. The CDR3 bases are TGTGCCAGCGGTGGGGCAGCCGGGGACATTCAGTACTTC. It codes for CASGGAAGDIQYF.

The rearrangement links TRBV5-1 to TRBJ1-1, with 9 bases fitting TRBD1. V lost 4 bases to trimming and J lost 4 bases; unmatched junction nucleotides: 26. Germline V gives CDR1 SGHRS, CDR2 YFSETQ. The CDR3 covers 21 residues. CDR3 sequence: CASSRGEIPGQGRPGGTEAFF. The CDR3 nucleotides read TGCGCCAGCAGCCGGGGGGAGATCCCGGGACAGGGTCGTCCTGGGGGCACTGAAGCTTTCTTT.

J is TRBJ2-7 and V is TRBV5-6; a weak D match, TRBD2 (5 bases). CDR3 length: 14 residues. CDR1 SGHDT and CDR2 YYEEEE come from the germline V gene. Deletions cut 4 bases from V and 4 bases from J, with 15 bases between. CDR3 sequence reads: CASSLGSGWYEQYF. The CDR3 DNA reads as TGTGCCAGCAGCCTTGGCTCGGGGTGGTACGAGCAGTACTTC.

The chain links TRBV12-3 or TRBV12-4 to TRBJ1-5; 7 bases fit TRBD1. The CDR3 has 14 amino acids. V trimming: 6 bases; J trimming: 2 bases; junction bases outside the gene matches: 4. The CDR3 region has the DNA TGTGCCAGCAGGCCCGACAGGGGCAATCAGCCCCAGCATTTT. Translation gives CASRPDRGNQPQHF.

V usage is TRBV2 and J usage is TRBJ1-4; D is ambiguous. CDR1 and CDR2 (germline): SNHLY, FYNNEI. This CDR3 has 13 amino acids. V was trimmed by 5 bases and J by 2 bases, leaving 6 bases between them. The CDR3 DNA follows: TGTGCCAGCAGTATTCGGACTAATGAAAAACTGTTTTTT. Translating it yields CASSIRTNEKLFF.

The chain recombines TRBV19 with TRBJ1-4; D is unresolved. The CDR3 has 14 residues. CDR1 and CDR2 from the germline V gene are LNHDA and SQIVND (reference sequence). The V gene lost 7 bases and the J gene lost 8 bases, with 17 bases spanning the gap. CDR3 sequence: CASTRRPLEEKLFF. The CDR3 bases are TGTGCCAGTACTAGACGTCCCCTGGAAGAAAAACTGTTTTTT.

The chain recombines TRBV12-3 or TRBV12-4 with TRBJ2-4, with D possibly being TRBD1 (7 bases). Trimming shortened V by 10 bases and J by 5 bases, and 15 bases separated the two germline ends. This CDR3 has 13 residues. The CDR3 nucleotides read TGTGCCACCTTAGACAGGGAGGAAAACATTCAGTACTTC. Protein: CATLDREENIQYF.

The genes are TRBV12-3 or TRBV12-4 and TRBJ2-4; 8 bases match TRBD2. The CDR3 spans 12 residues. Unmatched junction bases numbered 7, after V lost 5 bases and J lost 13 bases. CDR3 in DNA: TGTGCCAGCAGTCCCCTGACGGGAGGGCAGTACTTC. This codes for CASSPLTGGQYF.